Below, 24 T cell receptor beta chains from the same sample are listed, as sequenced in a study of shared clonotypes between healthy human individuals. The table came from immunoSEQ multiplex PCR; TCRdb's copy has only in-frame clones and leaves some out. The table includes some 1 million clones, about 75% detected once. The sample comprised memory CD4+ T cells sorted from blood. Subset here: CD45RA-negative fraction. The receptor source for this set is a man in his late teens or twenties in good health.

This sequence joins TRBV6-6 and TRBJ2-7; 13 bases line up with TRBD2. The CDR3 totals 16 residues. The V and J ends lost 5 bases and 4 bases, in that order; junction bases with no gene match: 8. The germline V gene encodes CDR1 MNHNY and CDR2 SVGAGI (reference sequence). The CDR3 here is CASSPRTSGSLYEQYF. The CDR3 DNA sequence: TGTGCCAGCAGTCCGCGGACTAGCGGGAGTCTATACGAGCAGTACTTC.

The V call is TRBV4-3, the J call TRBJ2-7; 14 bases map to TRBD2. CDR3 length: 16 amino acids. V shed 4 bases and J 7 bases; nucleotides not matched to a gene: 9. From germline, CDR1 is LGHNA and CDR2 YSLEER. CDR3 coding DNA: TGCGCCAGCAGCCTGACTAGCGGGAGGGCCCCTCGGGAGCAGTACTTC. Its translation: CASSLTSGRAPREQYF.

The chain has TRBV10-1 and TRBJ2-7; tentative D call: TRBD1 (7 bases). The CDR3 is 16 amino acids. The ends were cut back, 0 bases at V and 2 bases at J, with 14 bases in the middle. Germline CDR1 reads WNHNN; CDR2 reads SYGVQD (reference sequence). CDR3 DNA: TGCGCCAGCAGTGAGTCGAGTCCCAGGGGGGCCTACGAGCAGTACTTC. Its protein is CASSESSPRGAYEQYF.

The V gene is TRBV4-1, the J gene TRBJ1-2; D remains unclear. The CDR3 spans 16 residues. Trimming pared 5 bases from V and 5 bases from J, leaving 21 bases between. The germline V gene has CDR1 MGHRA and CDR2 YSYEKL. CDR3 coding DNA: TGCGCCAGCAGCGGCGCTGTGGACGGAGCCGGGTATGGCTACACCTTC. As protein: CASSGAVDGAGYGYTF.

The gene calls are TRBV9 and TRBJ1-2; no reliable D call. CDR3 length: 16 residues. Trimming removed 0 bases from V and 4 bases from J, with 16 bases in between. Looked up from germline, CDR1 is SGDLS and CDR2 is YYNGEE. The CDR3 region is CASSVGTALGLYGYTF. In DNA, the CDR3 is TGTGCCAGCAGCGTAGGCACAGCCCTCGGGCTCTATGGCTACACCTTC. Supplemented by reference TRBV9 and TRBJ1-2, the full variable domain reads DSGVTQTPKHLITATGQRVTLRCSPRSGDLSVYWYQQSLDQGLQFLIQYYNGEERAKGNILERFSAQQFPDLHSELNLSSLELGDSALYFCASSVGTALGLYGYTFGSGTRLTVV.

This clone has just a few counts. CDR3 in amino acids: CASSYSGGADVLTF. CDR3 DNA: TGTGCCAGCAGCTATAGTGGGGGCGCGGATGTCCTGACTTTC. The chain has TRBV6-6 and TRBJ2-6, with a weak D call TRBD1 (6 bases). Germline loops: CDR1 MNHNY, CDR2 SVGAGI (reference sequence). The V and J ends lost 6 bases and 13 bases respectively, with 19 bases between them. The CDR3 consists of 14 residues.

The chain links TRBV7-2 to TRBJ2-1, with 7 bases identical to TRBD2. J was trimmed by 4 bases and V by 0 bases; bases with no gene match: 6. The CDR3 is 16 amino acids. Germline assignment: CDR1 SGHTA and CDR2 FQGNSA. The CDR3 DNA reads TGTGCCAGCAGCTTAGCGACCAGCGGGACGTACAATGAGCAGTTCTTC. It codes for CASSLATSGTYNEQFF. The whole variable domain, remainder taken from reference TRBV7-2 and TRBJ2-1, is GAGVSQSPSNKVTEKGKDVELRCDPISGHTALYWYRQSLGQGLEFLIYFQGNSAPDKSGLPSDRFSAERTGGSVSTLTIQRTQQEDSAVYLCASSLATSGTYNEQFFGPGTRLTVL.

V usage is TRBV7-8 and J usage is TRBJ1-1, with 7 bases lining up with TRBD1. CDR3 size: 15 residues. V lost 5 bases to trimming and J lost 0 bases; unmatched junction nucleotides: 6. Germline loops: CDR1 SGHVS, CDR2 FQNEAQ. CDR3 DNA sequence: TGTGCCAGCAGCAACGACAGGGCCATGAACACTGAAGCTTTCTTT. It yields the protein CASSNDRAMNTEAFF.

This clone was seen once. The genes are TRBV28 and TRBJ1-2; D not resolved. The CDR3 is made up of 13 amino acids. CDR1 and CDR2 (germline): MDHEN, SYDVKM. V lost 5 bases and J 7 bases, leaving 14 bases between the germline ends. CDR3 amino acids: CASSVGDLFGYTF. CDR3 nucleotides: TGTGCCAGCAGTGTCGGAGACCTCTTTGGCTACACCTTC.

This clone was counted once. The rearrangement uses TRBV30 and TRBJ2-3, with 7 bases that match TRBD2. The V segment lost 0 bases and the J segment 10 bases; nucleotides outside the gene matches: 13. CDR1 and CDR2 from the germline V gene are GTSNPN and SVGIG (reference sequence). This CDR3 spans 15 amino acids. The CDR3: CAWSVFRGESVAQYF. The CDR3 DNA is TGTGCCTGGAGTGTATTCCGGGGGGAGAGCGTAGCGCAGTATTTT.

This chain links TRBV7-3 with TRBJ2-2; weak D call: TRBD2 (5 bases). Germline CDR1 and CDR2: SGHTA and FQGTGA. CDR3 length: 11 amino acids. V lost 6 bases to trimming and J lost 7 bases, with 6 bases between them. CDR3 region: CASSRDGELFF. DNA of the CDR3: TGTGCCAGCAGTCGGGACGGGGAGCTGTTTTTT.

This clone was observed once. The V and J genes are TRBV7-3 and TRBJ2-2; maybe TRBD1 (6 bases). Germline V gene sequence: CDR1 SGHTA, CDR2 FQGTGA. V gave up 5 bases and J gave up 5 bases, with 15 bases separating them. This CDR3 region has 15 residues. CDR3 nucleotides: TGTGCCAGCAGCCCAAGACAGGCTGGTACCGGGGAGCTGTTTTTT. The encoded protein is CASSPRQAGTGELFF.

The J gene is TRBJ2-7, the V gene TRBV4-1; 9 positions match TRBD1. CDR3 length: 17 residues. V lost 0 bases and J lost 5; bases outside the gene matches: 11. Germline V CDR1 and CDR2: MGHRA, YSYEKL. The CDR3 loop is CASSQDTGTGKPDEQYF. CDR3 nucleotides: TGCGCCAGCAGCCAAGATACCGGGACAGGGAAACCAGACGAGCAGTACTTC.

The chain is built from TRBV6-1 and TRBJ2-5; 9 bases map to TRBD1. The CDR3 consists of 12 residues. Germline CDR1 is MNHNS and CDR2 is SASEGT. Trimming cost V 10 bases and J 5 bases; bases outside gene matches: 5. The CDR3 here is CATHRGRETQYF. The CDR3 nucleotides are TGTGCCACCCACAGGGGGCGGGAGACCCAGTACTTC.

V gene TRBV7-8 combines with J gene TRBJ1-1; a weak D match, TRBD1 (5 bases). V dropped 2 bases and J dropped 3 bases, with 10 bases sitting between them. CDR1 is SGHVS and CDR2 is FQNEAQ in the germline V gene. There are 14 residues in the CDR3. The CDR3 here is CASSLTQVDTEAFF. The CDR3, as DNA: TGTGCCAGCAGCTTAACACAGGTAGACACTGAAGCTTTCTTT. Supplemented by reference TRBV7-8 and TRBJ1-1, the full variable domain reads GAGVSQSPRYKVAKRGQDVALRCDPISGHVSLFWYQQALGQGPEFLTYFQNEAQLDKSGLPSDRFFAERPEGSVSTLKIQRTQQEDSAVYLCASSLTQVDTEAFFGQGTRLTVV.

The chain has TRBV29-1 and TRBJ2-2; 9 bases match TRBD2. Trimming took 5 bases from V and 5 from J; bases not matched to a gene: 3. Germline V CDR1 and CDR2: SQVTM, ANQGSEA. The CDR3 contains 13 residues. Written as DNA, the CDR3 is TGCAGCGTTAGAACTAGCGGGACCGGGGAGCTGTTTTTT. This encodes CSVRTSGTGELFF.

The gene calls are TRBV6-5 and TRBJ2-4, with D hard to call. In germline, CDR1 is MNHEY, CDR2 SVGAGI. Deletions cut 8 bases from V and 4 bases from J, with 12 bases between. The CDR3 runs to 13 residues. DNA of the CDR3: TGTGCCAGCGGACGGGCAGAGAAAAACATTCAGTACTTC. It yields the protein CASGRAEKNIQYF.

This clone was picked up a small number of times. The V call is TRBV6-6, the J call TRBJ2-3; TRBD1 or TRBD2 may be the D gene (5 bases each). Between the trimmed V and J ends, which lost 6 bases and 5 bases, there was a span of 18 bases. Germline lookup yields CDR1 MNHNY and CDR2 SVGAGI (reference sequence). The CDR3 totals 15 residues. The CDR3 protein is CASSPGTNPGDTQYF. The CDR3 nucleotides read TGTGCCAGCAGCCCCGGGACGAACCCGGGAGATACGCAGTATTTT.

The chain uses TRBV5-4 and TRBJ2-4; 7 bases align to TRBD2. The length of the CDR3 is 14 residues. Germline loops: CDR1 SGHNT, CDR2 YYREEE (reference sequence). V shed 1 base, J shed 8 bases, and the junction held 6 bases outside the gene matches. CDR3 DNA: TGTGCCAGCAGCTTGCGCGGGGGTGGAGACATTCAGTACTTC. Amino acids: CASSLRGGGDIQYF.

The chain employs TRBV27 and TRBJ2-5; 13 bases match TRBD2. The CDR3 runs 16 residues. CDR1 MNHEY and CDR2 SMNVEV come from the germline V gene (reference sequence). V shed 4 bases and J 7 bases; nucleotides not matched to a gene: 9. The CDR3 loop is CASSSTSGRAFATQYF. Written as DNA, the CDR3 is TGTGCCAGCAGTTCCACTAGCGGGAGGGCATTCGCGACCCAGTACTTC.

This chain uses TRBV5-1 with TRBJ2-5, with a weak D call TRBD2 (5 bases). Per the germline V gene, CDR1 is SGHRS and CDR2 is YFSETQ. The CDR3 extends over 14 amino acids. V dropped 4 bases and J dropped 2 bases, with 12 bases sitting between them. CDR3 coding DNA: TGCGCCAGCAGCAAACTAGGTTTTCAAGAGACCCAGTACTTC. Translating gives CASSKLGFQETQYF.

CDR3 DNA sequence: TGTGCCAGCAGCTTAGAGTCCCGACTAGCGGGAGTTCGCACCGGGGAGCTGTTTTTT. This sequence encodes CASSLESRLAGVRTGELFF. The V gene is TRBV13, the J gene TRBJ2-2, with 12 bases matching TRBD2. Germline CDR1 reads PRHDT; CDR2 reads FYEKMQ (reference sequence). The CDR3 is made up of 19 amino acids. V shed 1 base, J shed 4 bases, and the junction held 10 bases outside the gene matches.

V is TRBV28 and J is TRBJ1-3; D gene ambiguous. V gave up 3 bases and J gave up 0 bases, with 12 bases separating them. CDR1 is MDHEN and CDR2 is SYDVKM in the germline V gene. This CDR3 has 16 amino acids. CDR3 in amino acids: CASSFRRKNSGNTIYF. The DNA of the CDR3 is TGTGCCAGCAGTTTCAGGAGGAAGAACTCTGGAAACACCATATATTTT.

The CDR3 region is CASSPARGGYNEQFF. CDR3 DNA: TGTGCCAGCAGCCCGGCCCGGGGCGGATACAATGAGCAGTTCTTC. The chain carries TRBV7-2 and TRBJ2-1; D may correspond to TRBD1 or TRBD2 (5 bases each). This CDR3 spans 15 amino acids. Germline V gene lookup returns CDR1 SGHTA and CDR2 FQGNSA. Trimming stripped 5 bases from V and 4 bases from J, with 15 bases between.